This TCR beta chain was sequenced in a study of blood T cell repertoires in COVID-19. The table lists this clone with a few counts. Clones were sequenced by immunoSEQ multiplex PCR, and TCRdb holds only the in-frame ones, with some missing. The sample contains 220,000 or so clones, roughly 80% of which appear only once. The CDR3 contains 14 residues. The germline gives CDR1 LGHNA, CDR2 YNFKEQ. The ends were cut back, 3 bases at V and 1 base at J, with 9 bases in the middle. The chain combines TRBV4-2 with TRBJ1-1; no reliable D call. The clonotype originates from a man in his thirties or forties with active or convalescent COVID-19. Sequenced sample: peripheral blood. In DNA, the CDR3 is TGTGCCAGCAGCCACCCAGAACGGAACACTGAAGCTTTCTTT. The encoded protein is CASSHPERNTEAFF.